The rows below give T cell receptor beta chains drawn from one sample of a study of T-cell memory formation after mild COVID-19. TCRdb reprocessed the 5' RACE reads via MiXCR and lists one record per CDR3 protein. The sample shows hundreds of thousands of distinct CDR3 sequences, 20% to 25% of them seen only once. Specimen: PBMCs or a T cell subset sorted from them (not recorded which). The receptor source for this set is a man aged 18 to 30 who had mild COVID-19 (a few samples of this study predate the infection). Cell type and time point are not known. Both conserved end residues are part of each CDR3. D genes are given only for firm matches. The size field is filled for only some rows; it gives once, few, many or a size class.

j_gene,len,d_gene,v_gene,abundance,CDR3aa,CDR3nt
TRBJ2-7,12,.,TRBV29-1,once,CSVAVVSYEQYF,TGCAGCGTTGCTGTGGTCTCCTACGAGCAGTACTTC
TRBJ2-3,17,TRBD1,TRBV4-3,.,CASSQDSGTGLSGGQYF,TGCGCCAGCAGCCAAGATTCCGGGACAGGGCTCTCTGGGGGGCAGTATTTT
TRBJ2-2,15,.,TRBV6-1,.,CATTLRGSYTGELFF,TGTGCCACAACCCTCAGGGGCTCGTACACCGGGGAGCTGTTTTTT
TRBJ1-5,14,.,TRBV7-2,.,CASSLVGFNQPQHF,TGTGCCAGCAGCTTAGTTGGTTTTAATCAGCCCCAGCATTTT
TRBJ2-1,12,.,TRBV10-2,many,CASSVDTAQQFF,TGCGCCAGCAGTGTAGACACCGCGCAGCAGTTCTTC
TRBJ2-7,14,TRBD1,TRBV6-1,few,CASREDRDTYEQYF,TGTGCCAGCAGAGAGGACAGGGACACCTACGAGCAGTACTTC
TRBJ1-5,16,.,TRBV12-3/TRBV12-4,.,CASSRRPRGSNQPQHF,TGTGCCAGCAGCCGTAGACCAAGGGGGAGCAATCAGCCCCAGCATTTT
TRBJ2-1,14,TRBD1,TRBV7-3,few,CASSLRDRVSEQFF,TGTGCCAGCAGCTTAAGGGACAGGGTCAGTGAGCAGTTCTTC
TRBJ2-2,17,.,TRBV11-2,.,CASRPGRGAMDTGELFF,TGTGCCAGCAGGCCTGGGAGGGGGGCTATGGACACCGGGGAGCTGTTTTTT
TRBJ1-1,13,.,TRBV5-1,.,CASRRGMGTEAFF,TGCGCCAGCAGAAGGGGTATGGGGACTGAAGCTTTCTTT
TRBJ1-1,16,.,TRBV7-9,.,CASSSAFGGKNTEAFF,TGTGCCAGCAGCTCCGCCTTTGGGGGAAAGAACACTGAAGCTTTCTTT
TRBJ2-3,14,TRBD2,TRBV7-3,few,CASRLAGGHDTQYF,TGTGCCAGCCGCCTAGCGGGGGGTCACGATACGCAGTATTTT
TRBJ1-1,14,TRBD1,TRBV19,few,CASSIQGARTEAFF,TGTGCCAGTAGTATCCAGGGGGCTAGAACTGAAGCTTTCTTT
TRBJ2-2,15,.,TRBV5-1,.,CASSAGHPETGELFF,TGCGCCAGCAGCGCGGGACACCCGGAGACCGGGGAGCTGTTTTTT
TRBJ2-1,16,TRBD2,TRBV3-1,.,CASSQDLSGGANEQFF,TGTGCCAGCAGCCAAGATTTAAGCGGGGGGGCAAATGAGCAGTTCTTC
TRBJ1-2,11,.,TRBV6-2/TRBV6-3,few,CASSQTYGYTF,TGTGCCAGCAGCCAAACCTATGGCTACACCTTC
TRBJ1-4,12,.,TRBV12-3/TRBV12-4,few,CASSRLNEKLFF,TGTGCCAGCAGTCGTTTAAACGAAAAACTGTTTTTT
TRBJ2-3,14,.,TRBV2,.,CATGAHPRTDTQYF,TGTGCCACAGGGGCCCACCCCCGGACAGATACGCAGTATTTT